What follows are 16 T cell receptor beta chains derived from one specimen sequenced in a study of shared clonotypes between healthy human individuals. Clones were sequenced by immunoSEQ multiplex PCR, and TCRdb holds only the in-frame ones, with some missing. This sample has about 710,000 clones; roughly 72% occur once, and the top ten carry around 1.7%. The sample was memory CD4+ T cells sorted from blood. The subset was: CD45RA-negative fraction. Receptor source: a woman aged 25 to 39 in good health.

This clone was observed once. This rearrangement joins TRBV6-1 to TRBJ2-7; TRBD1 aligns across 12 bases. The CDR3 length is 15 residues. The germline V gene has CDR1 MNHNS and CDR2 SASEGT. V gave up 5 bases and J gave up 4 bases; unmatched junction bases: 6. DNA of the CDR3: TGTGCCAGCAGTCACCGGGACAGGGGGCAGTACGAGCAGTACTTC. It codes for CASSHRDRGQYEQYF.

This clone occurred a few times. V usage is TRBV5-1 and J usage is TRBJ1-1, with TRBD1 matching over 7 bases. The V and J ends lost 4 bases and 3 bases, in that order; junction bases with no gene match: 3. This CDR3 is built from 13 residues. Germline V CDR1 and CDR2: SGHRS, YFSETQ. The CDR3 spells CASSKGADTEAFF. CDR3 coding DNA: TGCGCCAGCAGCAAGGGGGCTGACACTGAAGCTTTCTTT.

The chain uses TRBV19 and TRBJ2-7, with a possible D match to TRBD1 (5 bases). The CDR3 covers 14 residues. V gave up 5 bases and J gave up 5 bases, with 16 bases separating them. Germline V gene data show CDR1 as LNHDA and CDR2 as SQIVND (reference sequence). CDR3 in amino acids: CASSRYGAQDEQYF. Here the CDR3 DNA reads TGTGCCAGTAGTCGATATGGGGCTCAGGACGAGCAGTACTTC.

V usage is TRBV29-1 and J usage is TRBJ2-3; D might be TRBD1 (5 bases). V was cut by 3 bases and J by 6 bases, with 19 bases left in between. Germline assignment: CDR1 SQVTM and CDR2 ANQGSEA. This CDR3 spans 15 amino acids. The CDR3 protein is CSVDFGAATLDTQYF. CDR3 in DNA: TGCAGCGTTGATTTTGGGGCCGCCACTTTGGATACGCAGTATTTT.

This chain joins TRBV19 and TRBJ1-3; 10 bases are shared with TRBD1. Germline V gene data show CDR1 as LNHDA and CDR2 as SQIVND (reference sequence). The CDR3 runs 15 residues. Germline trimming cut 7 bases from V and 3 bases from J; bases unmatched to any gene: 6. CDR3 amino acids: CASTVTGGVGNTIYF. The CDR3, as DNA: TGTGCCAGTACCGTGACAGGGGGCGTTGGAAACACCATATATTTT.

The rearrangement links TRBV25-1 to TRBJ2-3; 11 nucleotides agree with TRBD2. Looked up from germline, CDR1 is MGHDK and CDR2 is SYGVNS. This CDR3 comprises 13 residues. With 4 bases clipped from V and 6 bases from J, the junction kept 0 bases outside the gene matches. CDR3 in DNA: TGTGCCAGCAGTGGGACTAGCGGGGATACGCAGTATTTT. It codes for CASSGTSGDTQYF.

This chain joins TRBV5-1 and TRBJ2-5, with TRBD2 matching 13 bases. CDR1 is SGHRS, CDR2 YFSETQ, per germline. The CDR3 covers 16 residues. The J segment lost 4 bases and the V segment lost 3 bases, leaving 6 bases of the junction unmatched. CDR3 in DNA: TGCGCCAGCAGCTCCGGGACTAGCGGGATTGTAGAGACCCAGTACTTC. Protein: CASSSGTSGIVETQYF.

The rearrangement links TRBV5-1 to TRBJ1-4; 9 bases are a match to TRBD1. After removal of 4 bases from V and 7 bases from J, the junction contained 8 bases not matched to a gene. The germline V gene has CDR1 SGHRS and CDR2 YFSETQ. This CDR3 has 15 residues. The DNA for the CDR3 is TGCGCCAGCAGCAACGAACAGGGGGCGCGTGAAAAACTGTTTTTT. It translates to CASSNEQGAREKLFF.

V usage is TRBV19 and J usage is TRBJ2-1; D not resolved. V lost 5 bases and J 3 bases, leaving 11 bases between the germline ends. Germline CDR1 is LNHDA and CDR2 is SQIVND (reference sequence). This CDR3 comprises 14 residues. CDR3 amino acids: CASSSRLGYNEQFF. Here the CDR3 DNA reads TGTGCCAGTAGTTCACGTTTAGGCTACAATGAGCAGTTCTTC.

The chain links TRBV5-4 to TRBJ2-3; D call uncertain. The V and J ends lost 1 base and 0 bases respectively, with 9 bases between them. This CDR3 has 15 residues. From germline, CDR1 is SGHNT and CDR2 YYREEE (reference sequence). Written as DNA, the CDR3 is TGTGCCAGCAGCTTGCCCGGAACTAGCACAGATACGCAGTATTTT. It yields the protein CASSLPGTSTDTQYF.

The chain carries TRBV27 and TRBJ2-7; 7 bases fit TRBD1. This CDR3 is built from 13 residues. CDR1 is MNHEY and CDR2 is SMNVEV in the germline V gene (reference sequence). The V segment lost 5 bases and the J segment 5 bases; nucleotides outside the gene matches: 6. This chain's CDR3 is CASSTDRVHEQYF. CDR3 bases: TGTGCCAGCAGTACCGACAGGGTCCACGAGCAGTACTTC.

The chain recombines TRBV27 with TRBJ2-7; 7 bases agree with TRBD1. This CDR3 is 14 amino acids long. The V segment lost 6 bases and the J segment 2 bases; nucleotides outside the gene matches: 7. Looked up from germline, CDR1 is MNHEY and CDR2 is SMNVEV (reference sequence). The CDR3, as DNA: TGTGCCAGCAGATTCCGGGACAGTGCCTACGAGCAGTACTTC. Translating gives CASRFRDSAYEQYF.

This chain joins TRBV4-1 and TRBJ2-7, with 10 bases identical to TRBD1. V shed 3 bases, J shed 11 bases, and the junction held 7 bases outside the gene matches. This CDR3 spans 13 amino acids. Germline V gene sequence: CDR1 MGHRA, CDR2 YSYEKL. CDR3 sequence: CASSHLGTGEKYF. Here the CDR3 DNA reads TGCGCCAGCAGCCACCTGGGGACAGGGGAAAAGTACTTC.

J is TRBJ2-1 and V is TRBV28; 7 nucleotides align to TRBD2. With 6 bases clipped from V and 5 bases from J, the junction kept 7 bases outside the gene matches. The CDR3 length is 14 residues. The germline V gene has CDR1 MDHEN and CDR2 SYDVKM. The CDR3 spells CASRPGLVHNEQFF. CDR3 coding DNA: TGTGCCAGCAGACCCGGACTAGTCCACAATGAGCAGTTCTTC.

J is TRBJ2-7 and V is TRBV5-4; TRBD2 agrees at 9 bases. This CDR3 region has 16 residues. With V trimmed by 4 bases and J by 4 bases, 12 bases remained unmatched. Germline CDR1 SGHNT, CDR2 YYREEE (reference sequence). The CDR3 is CASSPAKGSGGYEQYF. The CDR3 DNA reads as TGTGCCAGCAGCCCTGCAAAGGGGAGCGGGGGGTACGAGCAGTACTTC.

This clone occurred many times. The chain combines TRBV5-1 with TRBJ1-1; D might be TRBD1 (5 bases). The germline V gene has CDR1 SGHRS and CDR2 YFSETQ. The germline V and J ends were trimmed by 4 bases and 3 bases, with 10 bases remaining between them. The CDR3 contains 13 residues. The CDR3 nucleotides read TGCGCCAGCAGCGGGGCGGGGGACACTGAAGCTTTCTTT. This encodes CASSGAGDTEAFF.